The TCR beta chain described here comes from a study of control samples from healthy donors and cancer patients. The CDR3 covers 13 residues. V shed 4 bases and J shed 5 bases, with 8 bases lying between them. TCRdb's copy holds only in-frame clones and misses some; the assay was immunoSEQ multiplex PCR. The sample yields 120,000 or so clones, about 90% seen once. The chain joins TRBV12-3 or TRBV12-4 to TRBJ2-2, with no clear D. The sequencing input was blood. The TCR originated in a man aged 55 to 70 in good health. CDR3: CASSSLGTGELFF. The CDR3 nucleotides read TGTGCCAGCAGTTCGTTGGGGACCGGGGAGCTGTTTTTT.